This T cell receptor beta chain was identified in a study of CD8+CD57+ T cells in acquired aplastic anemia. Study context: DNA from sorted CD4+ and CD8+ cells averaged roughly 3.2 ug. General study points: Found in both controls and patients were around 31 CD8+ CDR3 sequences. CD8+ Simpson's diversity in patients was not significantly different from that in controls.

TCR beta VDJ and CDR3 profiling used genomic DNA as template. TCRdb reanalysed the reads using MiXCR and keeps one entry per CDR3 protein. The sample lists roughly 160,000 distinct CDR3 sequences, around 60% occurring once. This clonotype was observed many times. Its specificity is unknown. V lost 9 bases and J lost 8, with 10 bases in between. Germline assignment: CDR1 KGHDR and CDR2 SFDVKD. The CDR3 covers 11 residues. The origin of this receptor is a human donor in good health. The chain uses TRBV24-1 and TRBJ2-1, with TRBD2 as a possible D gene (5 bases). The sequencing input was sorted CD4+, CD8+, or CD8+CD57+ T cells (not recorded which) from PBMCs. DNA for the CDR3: TGTGCCACCGGCTGGGGAGATGAGCAGTTCTTC. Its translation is CATGWGDEQFF.